This T cell receptor beta chain was documented in a study of sequential checkpoint blockade in melanoma. The CDR3 has 13 amino acids. Germline lookup yields CDR1 GTSNPN and CDR2 SVGIG (reference sequence). V was shortened by 3 bases and J by 5 bases, with 14 bases between the two germline ends. Sample treatment: randomized to nivolumab then ipilimumab (arm A) or the reverse (arm B). Live CD3+CD8+ CD19− CD56− cells were sorted from PBMCs. The assay was immunoSEQ multiplex PCR, and TCRdb's table has in-frame clones only and misses some. The sample yields roughly 20,000 clones, around 83% seen once. This chain uses TRBV30 with TRBJ2-7; the D gene is possibly TRBD1 (5 bases). The input for sequencing was CD8+ T cells sorted from blood (inferred from file names), taken from a patient given nivolumab and ipilimumab in sequence. The receptor was isolated from a human donor with melanoma. In DNA, the CDR3 is TGTGCCTGGAGGTTTACAGGAATCCACGAGCAGTACTTC. Its translation: CAWRFTGIHEQYF.